These 19 T cell receptor beta chains were all obtained from the same sample, sequenced in a study of cytomegalovirus exposure and HLA in healthy donors. PCR primers comprised 60 Vbeta and 13 Jbeta primers. TCRdb's table, derived via immunoSEQ multiplex PCR, lists solely in-frame clones and lacks some. In the table there are 250,000 or so clones, 80% to 95% of which are singletons. Input material: PBMCs. These receptors all come from a girl aged 2-10 years in good health and CMV-seronegative.

This CDR3 is CASSETQGKFSYGYTF. The CDR3 bases are TGTGCCAGTAGTGAAACACAGGGTAAATTCTCCTATGGCTACACCTTC. The chain couples TRBV19 to TRBJ1-2; a weak D match, TRBD1 (6 bases). The V and J ends lost 5 bases and 4 bases respectively, with 20 bases between them. The CDR3 has 16 residues. The germline V gene has CDR1 LNHDA and CDR2 SQIVND (reference sequence).

The rearrangement joins TRBV2 to TRBJ1-1; D ambiguous. The CDR3 contains 14 residues. Trimming took off 4 bases at V and 1 base at J, with 10 bases between the two ends. From germline, CDR1 is SNHLY and CDR2 FYNNEI. This CDR3 reads CASSGREGNTEAFF. CDR3 bases: TGTGCCAGCAGTGGACGGGAAGGGAACACTGAAGCTTTCTTT.

V is TRBV5-1 and J is TRBJ2-2; D is possibly TRBD2 (6 bases). From germline, CDR1 is SGHRS and CDR2 YFSETQ. V was shortened by 6 bases and J by 0 bases, with 15 bases between the two germline ends. The CDR3 is 16 amino acids. CDR3 protein: CASMYSGRSNTGELFF. The CDR3 DNA reads TGCGCCAGCATGTATTCCGGGAGATCGAACACCGGGGAGCTGTTTTTT. Full variable domain (remainder filled in from reference TRBV5-1 and TRBJ2-2): KAGVTQTPRYLIKTRGQQVTLSCSPISGHRSVSWYQQTPGQGLQFLFEYFSETQRNKGNFPGRFSGRQFSNSRSEMNVSTLELGDSALYLCASMYSGRSNTGELFFGEGSRLTVL.

V gene TRBV29-1 combines with J gene TRBJ2-5; D remains ambiguous. V lost 5 bases and J lost 5, with 12 bases in between. This CDR3 is 12 amino acids long. The germline gives CDR1 SQVTM, CDR2 ANQGSEA. The CDR3 loop reads CSVRSGPETQYF. Written as DNA, the CDR3 is TGCAGCGTTCGATCGGGTCCCGAGACCCAGTACTTC.

This clone was recorded only once. The chain joins TRBV7-8 to TRBJ1-6; unclear D gene. The V end lost 2 bases, the J end lost 9 bases, and 17 bases lay between the germline ends. CDR1 and CDR2 (germline): SGHVS, FQNEAQ. This CDR3 has 16 amino acids. The CDR3 region is CASSLFGRPLVSPLHF. CDR3 DNA: TGTGCCAGCAGCTTATTTGGCAGGCCGTTGGTTTCACCCCTCCACTTT.

The chain is built from TRBV27 and TRBJ1-1; D perhaps matches TRBD1 (5 bases). CDR3 length equals 17 residues. Between the trimmed V and J ends, which lost 0 bases and 1 base, there was a span of 15 bases. Looked up from germline, CDR1 is MNHEY and CDR2 is SMNVEV (reference sequence). The CDR3 spells CASSLSLGGVKNTEAFF. CDR3 in DNA: TGTGCCAGCAGTTTATCCCTTGGGGGGGTAAAGAACACTGAAGCTTTCTTT.

The chain carries TRBV7-8 and TRBJ2-2; 7 bases align to TRBD2. The CDR3 contains 17 residues. The junction had 9 bases not matched to a gene; V was cut back by 5 bases and J by 0 bases. Looked up from germline, CDR1 is SGHVS and CDR2 is FQNEAQ. The CDR3 DNA is TGTGCCAGCAGCGGCAGAGAGACTAGCTCGAACACCGGGGAGCTGTTTTTT. This sequence encodes CASSGRETSSNTGELFF.

V usage is TRBV6-5 and J usage is TRBJ1-3; D not resolved. There are 14 residues in the CDR3. The V and J ends lost 2 bases and 4 bases respectively, with 9 bases between them. Germline loops: CDR1 MNHEY, CDR2 SVGAGI. CDR3 residues: CASSYSRIGNTIYF. The CDR3 nucleotides read TGTGCCAGCAGTTACAGCAGGATCGGAAACACCATATATTTT.

Turning to this clone: A read error may produce the germline difference seen at one junction end. The chain recombines TRBV7-9 with TRBJ1-2; a weak D match, TRBD1 (5 bases). This CDR3 spans 14 amino acids. The germline V gene encodes CDR1 SEHNR and CDR2 FQNEAQ (reference sequence). The CDR3 reads CSSSSQRLGVGYTF. CDR3 coding DNA: TGTTCCAGCAGCTCCCAACGTCTAGGGGTCGGCTACACCTTC.

The CDR3 DNA reads as TGTGCCAGCAGCTCATACCGTGGAGGGCTAGCCAAAAACATTCAGTACTTC. It encodes CASSSYRGGLAKNIQYF. V usage is TRBV11-1 and J usage is TRBJ2-4, with D perhaps matching TRBD2 (6 bases). The CDR3 runs to 17 residues. Per the germline V gene, CDR1 is SGHAT and CDR2 is FQDESV (reference sequence). Trimming removed 4 bases at V and 0 bases at J, with 16 bases between.

With respect to this clone: The junction and the germline gene differ at one end; a read error may be behind it. V usage is TRBV29-1 and J usage is TRBJ2-2, with 9 bases identical to TRBD1. CDR1 is SQVTM and CDR2 is ANQGSEA in the germline V gene. The CDR3 contains 15 residues. CDR3 sequence reads: CSVEVGQGNPGELFF. The DNA for the CDR3 is TGCAGCGTTGAAGTTGGACAGGGGAACCCCGGGGAGCTGTTTTTT.

V and J are TRBV4-1 and TRBJ2-7; 7 bases fit TRBD2. The CDR3 sequence is 13 residues long. With V trimmed by 1 base and J by 5 bases, 2 bases remained unmatched. CDR1 MGHRA and CDR2 YSYEKL come from the germline V gene. CDR3 in amino acids: CASSQGLADEQYF. CDR3 coding DNA: TGCGCCAGCAGCCAAGGACTAGCAGACGAGCAGTACTTC.

The gene calls are TRBV5-4 and TRBJ1-2; D might be TRBD1 (5 bases). The germline V gene encodes CDR1 SGHNT and CDR2 YYREEE (reference sequence). The CDR3 contains 14 residues. The ends were cut back, 4 bases at V and 0 bases at J, with 10 bases in the middle. The DNA of the CDR3 is TGTGCCAGCAGCCGTCCGGGGGCTAACTATGGCTACACCTTC. Translation gives CASSRPGANYGYTF.

The CDR3 nucleotides read TGTGCCAGCAGTGACTCTCCCGTGGGTGGAGTAGCGGGAGGGCCGAATGAGCAGTTCTTC. This sequence encodes CASSDSPVGGVAGGPNEQFF. The chain couples TRBV6-4 to TRBJ2-1, with TRBD2 matching over 11 bases. V lost 0 bases and J lost 7; bases outside the gene matches: 17. The CDR3 has 20 residues. Germline CDR1 reads MRHNA; CDR2 reads SNTAGT.

The V call is TRBV9, the J call TRBJ2-1; a weak D match, TRBD2 (7 bases). The V gene's germline CDR1 is SGDLS and CDR2 YYNGEE. The CDR3 runs to 15 residues. V was trimmed by 1 base and J by 8 bases, leaving 16 bases between them. The CDR3 sequence is CASSVRGASMYEQFF. The CDR3 DNA reads as TGTGCCAGCAGCGTACGGGGGGCTAGTATGTATGAGCAGTTCTTC.

V is TRBV14 and J is TRBJ1-1; a weak D match, TRBD1 (5 bases). The V and J ends lost 7 bases and 1 base respectively, with 13 bases between them. The CDR3 has 14 residues. The germline CDR1 and CDR2 sequences are SGHDN and FVKESK. The CDR3 coding sequence is TGTGCCAGCACCGTTTCCCAGGGGAACACTGAAGCTTTCTTT. It yields the protein CASTVSQGNTEAFF.

The chain uses TRBV30 and TRBJ2-7; perhaps TRBD2 as D (5 bases). Germline assignment: CDR1 GTSNPN and CDR2 SVGIG (reference sequence). The CDR3 runs 13 residues. Trimming left V 0 bases short and J 4 bases short, with 10 bases between. CDR3 nucleotide sequence: TGTGCCTGGAGTGTAGGGCGGGCTTACGAGCAGTACTTC. Its translation: CAWSVGRAYEQYF.

This chain uses TRBV11-2 with TRBJ1-3; D uncertain. Trimming cost V 1 base and J 2 bases, with 18 bases left between them. Germline loops: CDR1 SGHAT, CDR2 FQNNGV. The CDR3 covers 18 residues. The CDR3 region is CASSLGGHTTTPGNTIYF. The CDR3 nucleotides read TGTGCCAGCAGCTTAGGCGGTCACACAACAACCCCTGGAAACACCATATATTTT.

The rearrangement links TRBV5-8 to TRBJ2-5, with D perhaps TRBD2 (6 bases). There are 16 residues in the CDR3. In germline, CDR1 is SGHTS, CDR2 YDEGEE. V lost 4 bases and J 5 bases, leaving 21 bases between the germline ends. Here the CDR3 reads CASSPRLGGPGETQYF. For the CDR3, the DNA is TGTGCCAGCAGCCCGCGGCTTGGAGGGCCGGGGGAGACCCAGTACTTC.